This T cell receptor (beta chain) emerged from a study of identical twins. TCRdb passed the 5' RACE reads through MiXCR, listing each CDR3 protein once. Of nearly 900,000 distinct CDR3 sequences in the sample, 9% to 15% were seen once. V lost 3 bases and J lost 4, with 13 bases in between. This CDR3 contains 14 residues. This clonotype occurred many times. These sequences were also reported in another study, on yellow fever vaccine responses in identical twins.

The sequencing sample was made of PBMCs. J is TRBJ2-7 and V is TRBV12-3 or TRBV12-4; either TRBD1 or TRBD2 may supply D (5 bases each). The sequence derives from a young woman in good health. The CDR3 loop reads CASSLGTFGYEQYF. The CDR3 DNA sequence: TGTGCCAGCAGTTTGGGGACGTTCGGTTACGAGCAGTACTTC.